This T cell receptor beta chain is drawn from a study of early stage breast cancer tumors. About the study: Average read coverage per sample was roughly 9.7-fold.

About this clone: Its antigen is undetermined.

Whole-study findings and limits: Commonly generated sequences made up most enriched TCRB sequences shared between patients.

This CDR3 is built from 14 residues. Germline-derived CDR1 and CDR2 are MGHDK and SYGVNS. Deletions cut 4 bases from V and 2 bases from J, with 11 bases between. Assay used: immunoSEQ multiplex PCR; TCRdb lists only in-frame clones, some missing. Of around 60,000 clones listed, around three quarters are singletons. The chain links TRBV25-1 to TRBJ2-5; no definite D call. Sequencing input: blood. This TCR was sampled from a person aged 25 to 39 with breast cancer. CDR3 sequence reads: CASSAIRAQETQYF. CDR3 sequence (DNA): TGTGCCAGCAGTGCTATCCGGGCTCAAGAGACCCAGTACTTC. The entire variable domain, with the rest obtained from reference TRBV25-1 and TRBJ2-5, is as follows: EADIYQTPRYLVIGTGKKITLECSQTMGHDKMYWYQQDPGMELHLIHYSYGVNSTEKGDLSSESTVSRIRTEHFPLTLESARPSHTSQYLCASSAIRAQETQYFGPGTRLLVL.